This T cell receptor (beta chain) was profiled in a study of cytomegalovirus exposure and HLA in healthy donors. PCR employed 60 Vbeta and 13 Jbeta primers. Measured with immunoSEQ multiplex PCR; TCRdb has only the in-frame clones, and not every one. The sample includes 120,000 to 150,000 clones, approximately 82% of them seen just once. Germline V gene data show CDR1 as MNHNY and CDR2 as SVGAGI (reference sequence). Trimming removed 5 bases at V and 5 bases at J, with 13 bases between. This CDR3 comprises 14 residues. Study-level findings and limits: Data from an earlier analysis indicated that most TCR beta V segments were productive either about 87% or about 30% of the time. Rarity characterized most TCR sequences, yet some public TCRs appeared in many donors. CMV serostatus stood as the only immune exposure information on hand. Reported findings show TCR beta sequences accurately forecast HLA-A and HLA-B alleles in most subjects.

A note on this clone: What it binds is unknown.

This sequence joins TRBV6-6 and TRBJ2-1; D is ambiguous. This TCR was recovered from a man between 18 and 35 years old in good health and CMV-seropositive. The sample comprised PBMCs. CDR3 bases: TGTGCCAGCAGTCCCCGCGGCTACCACAATGAGCAGTTCTTC. As protein: CASSPRGYHNEQFF.